This T cell receptor beta chain is from a study of T cells in narcolepsy. The CDR3 length is 15 residues. Germline V lookup: CDR1 MDHEN, CDR2 SYDVKM. V lost 7 bases, J lost 7 bases, and 10 bases stayed unmatched. Study-wide findings and caveats: Same-patient CSF and blood CD4+ T cell clonotypes included HCRT-specific and TRIB2-specific autoreactive ones. Healthy controls reportedly lacked the autoreactive clonotypes serially found in patients' blood. Some memory CD4+ repertoires had no autoreactive clone sequences.

Worth noting for this clone: Its specificity is not known.

Clones were sequenced by immunoSEQ multiplex PCR, and TCRdb holds only the in-frame ones, with some missing. The top ten clones hold under 1.5% of a sample with 25,000 to 35,000 clones, 85% to 90% of them seen once. The chain joins TRBV28 to TRBJ2-1, with 10 nucleotides matching TRBD1. The sequenced material came from CD45RA- memory CD4+ T cells from PBMCs. The receptor was isolated from a human donor with narcolepsy. The CDR3 nucleotides are TGTGCCAGCACCTCTTCGGGACAGGGGATTAATGAGCAGTTCTTC. Translation gives CASTSSGQGINEQFF.